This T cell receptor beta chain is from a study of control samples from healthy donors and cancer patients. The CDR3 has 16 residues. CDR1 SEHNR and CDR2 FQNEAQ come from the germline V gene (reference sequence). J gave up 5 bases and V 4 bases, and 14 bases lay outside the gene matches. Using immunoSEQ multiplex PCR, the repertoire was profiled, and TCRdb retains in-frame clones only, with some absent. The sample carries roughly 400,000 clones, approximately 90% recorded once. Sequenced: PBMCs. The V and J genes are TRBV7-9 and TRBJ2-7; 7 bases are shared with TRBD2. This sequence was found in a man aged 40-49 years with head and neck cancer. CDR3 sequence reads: CASSSWTGTNKDEQYF. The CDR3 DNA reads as TGTGCCAGCAGCTCATGGACCGGGACTAATAAAGACGAGCAGTACTTC.